This passage covers 2 T cell receptor beta chains from one sample sequenced in a study of identical twins. MiXCR was run by TCRdb on the 5' RACE reads, yielding one entry per CDR3 protein. The sample holds over 600,000 distinct CDR3 sequences, less than 25% seen once. The same sample was also used in a study of T cells expressing NK-cell markers.

Specimen: PBMCs. These receptors were collected from a woman in her late teens or twenties in good health.

This clonotype was found a few times. This may stem from a read error, because a much larger clone lies one nucleotide away. The chain joins TRBV12-3 or TRBV12-4 to TRBJ1-4; D not resolved. The CDR3 covers 11 residues. The V gene lost 2 bases and the J gene lost 8 bases, with 3 bases spanning the gap. The CDR3 reads CASSLWEKLFF. The DNA of the CDR3 is TGTGCCAGCAGTTTATGGGAAAAACTGTTTTTT.

The rearrangement links TRBV7-9 to TRBJ2-5; D remains ambiguous. The CDR3 covers 14 residues. Per the germline V gene, CDR1 is SEHNR and CDR2 is FQNEAQ (reference sequence). Trimming took 6 bases from V and 2 from J, leaving 13 bases between them. For the CDR3, the DNA is TGTGCCAGCAGAGTTGAAGGCAGGCAAGAGACCCAGTACTTC. Amino acid sequence: CASRVEGRQETQYF.